The 27 T cell receptor beta chains below all came from one sample that was sequenced in a study of blood T cell repertoires in COVID-19. The protocol was immunoSEQ multiplex PCR, while the TCRdb copy is restricted to in-frame clones and leaves out a portion. The sample comprises roughly 330,000 clones, more than 75% of which are singletons, and around 4% rests with the top ten. Sequencing was done on a sample of peripheral blood. Receptors originate from a woman in her forties or fifties with active or convalescent COVID-19.

This chain uses TRBV30 with TRBJ1-3; unclear D gene. This CDR3 spans 12 amino acids. Per the germline V gene, CDR1 is GTSNPN and CDR2 is SVGIG (reference sequence). V was pared by 8 bases and J by 4 bases, with 12 bases between. CDR3 DNA: TGTGCCCGCCGTGGGCCCGGAAACACCATATATTTT. This sequence encodes CARRGPGNTIYF. The whole variable domain, filled in from reference TRBV30 and TRBJ1-3, reads SQTIHQWPATLVQPVGSPLSLECTVEGTSNPNLYWYRQAAGRGLQLLFYSVGIGQISSEVPQNLSASRPQDRQFILSSKKLLLSDSGFYLCARRGPGNTIYFGEGSWLTVV.

This chain links TRBV27 with TRBJ1-5, with D maybe TRBD1 (6 bases). The CDR3 covers 14 residues. CDR1 is MNHEY and CDR2 is SMNVEV in the germline V gene (reference sequence). V lost 5 bases and J 5 bases, leaving 13 bases between the germline ends. The CDR3 loop reads CASSQNRVDQPQHF. For the CDR3, the DNA is TGTGCCAGCAGTCAGAACAGGGTGGATCAGCCCCAGCATTTT.

This chain uses TRBV6-5 with TRBJ1-1; D gene ambiguous. Trimming took 6 bases from V and 6 from J, leaving 11 bases between them. This CDR3 comprises 12 residues. The germline V gene encodes CDR1 MNHEY and CDR2 SVGAGI. This CDR3 is CASSRRGSEAFF. The CDR3 DNA sequence: TGTGCCAGCAGCCGACGGGGTTCTGAAGCTTTCTTT.

The rearrangement links TRBV2 to TRBJ2-7; no firm D call. The germline CDR1 and CDR2 sequences are SNHLY and FYNNEI. V dropped 7 bases and J dropped 1 base, with 8 bases sitting between them. The CDR3 covers 12 residues. The CDR3 loop reads CASIRGSYEQYF. CDR3 in DNA: TGTGCCAGCATCCGCGGATCCTACGAGCAGTACTTC.

The CDR3 nucleotides are TGTGCCAGCTCACCACCGCTAGCGGGAGCCGGGGAGCTGTTTTTT. The encoded protein is CASSPPLAGAGELFF. The chain has TRBV18 and TRBJ2-2, with 10 bases matching TRBD2. V gave up 0 bases and J gave up 6 bases; unmatched junction bases: 1. From germline, CDR1 is KGHSH and CDR2 LQKENI. The CDR3 has 15 amino acids. The variable domain in full, with the rest retrieved from reference TRBV18 and TRBJ2-2, is NAGVMQNPRHLVRRRGQEARLRCSPMKGHSHVYWYRQLPEEGLKFMVYLQKENIIDESGMPKERFSAEFPKEGPSILRIQQVVRGDSAAYFCASSPPLAGAGELFFGEGSRLTVL.

The chain carries TRBV25-1 and TRBJ1-2; TRBD1 aligns across 7 bases. V shed 6 bases and J 8 bases; nucleotides not matched to a gene: 9. The CDR3 is made up of 13 amino acids. Germline loops: CDR1 MGHDK, CDR2 SYGVNS. CDR3 nucleotides: TGTGCCAGCAGCCGAGGGGGCGCTGAGGGCTACACCTTC. This encodes CASSRGGAEGYTF.

This clone was picked up a small number of times. The chain combines TRBV29-1 with TRBJ1-1, with D unresolved. The CDR3 is 14 residues long. V gave up 0 bases and J gave up 10 bases, with 18 bases separating them. Germline values: CDR1 SQVTM, CDR2 ANQGSEA. As DNA, the CDR3 is TGCAGCGTTGAAGATGAAGGGAGGAAATTTGGAGCTTTCTTT. It translates to CSVEDEGRKFGAFF.

The rearrangement joins TRBV4-2 to TRBJ1-2; tentative D call: TRBD1 (5 bases). The V gene's germline CDR1 is LGHNA and CDR2 YNFKEQ. The CDR3 contains 14 residues. V lost 4 bases, J lost 7 bases, and 16 bases lay in between. The CDR3 sequence is CASSPRGSSSGYTF. The CDR3 DNA is TGTGCCAGCAGCCCCCGGGGGAGTTCAAGTGGCTACACCTTC.

This sequence joins TRBV29-1 and TRBJ2-1; 9 bases fit TRBD2. Germline loops: CDR1 SQVTM, CDR2 ANQGSEA. The CDR3 sequence is 16 residues long. The trim removed 0 bases at V and 0 bases at J, leaving 3 bases unmatched. CDR3 sequence reads: CSVEEGSGSSYNEQFF. As DNA, the CDR3 is TGCAGCGTTGAAGAGGGTAGCGGGAGCTCCTACAATGAGCAGTTCTTC.

The rearrangement links TRBV7-9 to TRBJ2-7, with D unresolved. This CDR3 contains 11 residues. Germline CDR1 reads SEHNR; CDR2 reads FQNEAQ (reference sequence). V was pared by 2 bases and J by 7 bases, with 6 bases between. For the CDR3, the DNA is TGTGCCAGCAGCTTACGCGTTGAGCAGTACTTC. It translates to CASSLRVEQYF.

The chain carries TRBV6-5 and TRBJ2-1; 12 bases map to TRBD2. Germline CDR1 reads MNHEY; CDR2 reads SVGAGI. The CDR3 is made up of 14 amino acids. V lost 5 bases and J lost 7; bases outside the gene matches: 3. The CDR3 is CASSLAGGPNEQFF. In DNA, the CDR3 is TGTGCCAGCAGTCTAGCGGGAGGGCCAAATGAGCAGTTCTTC.

The rearrangement links TRBV5-1 to TRBJ1-5; 7 bases agree with TRBD1. Trimming took 4 bases from V and 2 from J; bases not matched to a gene: 6. This CDR3 has 15 residues. Germline values: CDR1 SGHRS, CDR2 YFSETQ. CDR3 amino acids: CASSVGTVGNQPQHF. CDR3 coding DNA: TGCGCCAGCAGCGTAGGGACAGTTGGCAATCAGCCCCAGCATTTT.

The chain carries TRBV20-1 and TRBJ2-7; 7 bases are shared with TRBD2. Germline values: CDR1 DFQATT, CDR2 SNEGSKA (reference sequence). After removal of 3 bases from V and 5 bases from J, the junction contained 13 bases not matched to a gene. CDR3 length: 15 residues. CDR3 DNA sequence: TGCAGTGCTAGTGTCCCGGGCGGGGGTATCCACGAGCAGTACTTC. It yields the protein CSASVPGGGIHEQYF.

The chain uses TRBV2 and TRBJ2-3, with TRBD2 matching 10 bases. V gave up 5 bases and J gave up 5 bases; unmatched junction bases: 4. CDR1 is SNHLY and CDR2 is FYNNEI in the germline V gene. This CDR3 region has 14 residues. CDR3 residues: CASSLAGAIDTQYF. The CDR3 DNA follows: TGTGCCAGCAGTCTAGCGGGAGCCATAGATACGCAGTATTTT.

This clone was observed a single time. The chain joins TRBV4-1 to TRBJ2-7; 8 bases align to TRBD1. With 0 bases clipped from V and 4 bases from J, the junction kept 5 bases outside the gene matches. CDR1 and CDR2 from the germline V gene are MGHRA and YSYEKL. The CDR3 contains 15 residues. The CDR3 protein is CASSQETGEWYEQYF. DNA of the CDR3: TGCGCCAGCAGCCAAGAGACAGGGGAGTGGTACGAGCAGTACTTC.

The chain links TRBV10-3 to TRBJ2-2; possible D gene TRBD1, 5 bases. Germline CDR1 is ENHRY and CDR2 is SYGVKD. V lost 4 bases, J lost 2 bases, and 20 bases lay in between. This CDR3 comprises 18 residues. The DNA for the CDR3 is TGTGCCATCAGTGGGGGAAGGGGATCCACCCTTAACACCGGGGAGCTGTTTTTT. Residues: CAISGGRGSTLNTGELFF.

This chain links TRBV28 with TRBJ2-7; tentatively, D is TRBD2 (6 bases). Trimming removed 0 bases from V and 2 bases from J, with 11 bases in between. CDR3 length: 15 amino acids. Germline assignment: CDR1 MDHEN and CDR2 SYDVKM. The DNA of the CDR3 is TGTGCCAGCAGTTTATGGGAGGGGATTGCCTACGAGCAGTACTTC. Residues: CASSLWEGIAYEQYF.

This chain connects TRBV2 to TRBJ2-1, with 9 bases aligning to TRBD2. The CDR3 consists of 14 residues. Germline V gene sequence: CDR1 SNHLY, CDR2 FYNNEI. Trimming took 2 bases from V and 14 from J; bases not matched to a gene: 10. The DNA of the CDR3 is TGTGCCAGCAGTGAATGGAGTAGCGGGAGTATCAAGTTCTTC. Its protein product is CASSEWSSGSIKFF.

The DNA for the CDR3 is TGTGCCAGCACCGACGGGCCGACAGGGACGGATAACCTAAAAGGCTATAATTCACCCCTCCACTTT. Translation: CASTDGPTGTDNLKGYNSPLHF. This sequence joins TRBV4-2 and TRBJ1-6; 7 bases agree with TRBD1. V lost 7 bases to trimming and J lost 3 bases; unmatched junction nucleotides: 27. CDR1 and CDR2 (germline): LGHNA, YNFKEQ. CDR3 length: 22 residues.

The rearrangement links TRBV7-2 to TRBJ1-2; 9 positions agree with TRBD1. With 5 bases clipped from V and 8 bases from J, the junction kept 6 bases outside the gene matches. This CDR3 spans 13 amino acids. CDR1 and CDR2 (germline): SGHTA, FQGNSA. The CDR3 DNA sequence: TGTGCCAGCAGCCTCGGACAGGGGTCAGGCTACACCTTC. Its protein is CASSLGQGSGYTF.

This chain joins TRBV4-2 and TRBJ2-7; D is perhaps TRBD2 (6 bases). The CDR3 runs 15 residues. Trimming left V 0 bases short and J 2 bases short, with 11 bases between. The V gene's germline CDR1 is LGHNA and CDR2 YNFKEQ. The CDR3 DNA reads TGTGCCAGCAGCCAAGACGGGACTGGGACCTACGAGCAGTACTTC. It specifies CASSQDGTGTYEQYF.

The chain carries TRBV18 and TRBJ2-3, with a tentative D call TRBD2 (6 bases). The germline gives CDR1 KGHSH, CDR2 LQKENI. Trimming cost V 0 bases and J 4 bases, with 14 bases left between them. This CDR3 is 16 amino acids long. CDR3 nucleotide sequence: TGTGCCAGCTCACCACCGGGCTCAGGAGGGGCAGATACGCAGTATTTT. Protein product: CASSPPGSGGADTQYF.

The V gene is TRBV7-9, the J gene TRBJ2-1; tentatively, D is TRBD2 (5 bases). Germline V gene lookup returns CDR1 SEHNR and CDR2 FQNEAQ (reference sequence). CDR3 length equals 16 residues. V was shortened by 5 bases and J by 2 bases, with 16 bases between the two germline ends. The CDR3 coding sequence is TGTGCCAGCAGCCAATTCGAACGAGCGGCCTACAATGAGCAGTTCTTC. Translation: CASSQFERAAYNEQFF.

This sequence joins TRBV7-9 and TRBJ1-5, with 9 bases identical to TRBD1. The junction had 10 bases not matched to a gene; V was cut back by 5 bases and J by 5 bases. CDR1 and CDR2 from the germline V gene are SEHNR and FQNEAQ (reference sequence). This CDR3 is 16 amino acids long. DNA for the CDR3: TGTGCCAGCAGCCCCTCGGGACAGGGCGGATATCAGCCCCAGCATTTT. Protein: CASSPSGQGGYQPQHF.

This clone was recorded a few times. The chain employs TRBV24-1 and TRBJ2-2; TRBD2 might be the D (5 bases). The CDR3 runs to 13 residues. Germline V gene sequence: CDR1 KGHDR, CDR2 SFDVKD. V was cut by 6 bases and J by 7 bases, with 11 bases left in between. The CDR3 DNA reads TGTGCCACCAGTAAGAGGGTTGGCGGGGAGCTGTTTTTT. Its protein is CATSKRVGGELFF.

This clone turned up a few times. J is TRBJ1-2 and V is TRBV19; unclear D gene. This CDR3 has 15 residues. The ends were cut back, 6 bases at V and 5 bases at J, with 19 bases in the middle. Germline V gene lookup returns CDR1 LNHDA and CDR2 SQIVND (reference sequence). The CDR3 here is CASSSVLGSGYGYTF. The CDR3 nucleotides are TGTGCCAGTAGCTCCGTTTTGGGGAGCGGGTATGGCTACACCTTC.

The V call is TRBV2, the J call TRBJ1-1, with TRBD1 matching 7 bases. The CDR3 is made up of 14 amino acids. Germline V gene sequence: CDR1 SNHLY, CDR2 FYNNEI. V lost 6 bases and J lost 1; bases outside the gene matches: 5. Written as DNA, the CDR3 is TGTGCCAGCAGCATGGGACAGACGAACACTGAAGCTTTCTTT. Translating gives CASSMGQTNTEAFF.